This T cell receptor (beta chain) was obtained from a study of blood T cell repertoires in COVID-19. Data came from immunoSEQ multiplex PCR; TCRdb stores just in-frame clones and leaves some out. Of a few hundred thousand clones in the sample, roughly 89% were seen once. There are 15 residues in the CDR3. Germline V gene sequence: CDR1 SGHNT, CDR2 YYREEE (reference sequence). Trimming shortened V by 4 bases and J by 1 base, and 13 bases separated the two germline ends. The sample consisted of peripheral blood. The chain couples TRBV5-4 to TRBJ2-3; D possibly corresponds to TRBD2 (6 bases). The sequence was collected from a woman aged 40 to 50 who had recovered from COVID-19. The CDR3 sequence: CASSPGTPGTDTQYF. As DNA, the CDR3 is TGTGCCAGCAGCCCCGGGACTCCGGGCACAGATACGCAGTATTTT.